This is a list of T cell receptor beta chains from one sample in a study of blood T cell repertoires in COVID-19. TCRdb's table, derived via immunoSEQ multiplex PCR, lists solely in-frame clones and lacks some. There are 140,000 to 150,000 clones in the sample; roughly 90% occur only once, and 1.2% lies in the top ten. Sequencing was done on a sample of PBMCs or T cells enriched from blood (not recorded which). These receptors originate from a woman aged 30 to 39 with acute COVID-19. The CDR3 runs from the conserved cysteine through the conserved F or W. The order of the fields is V gene, J gene, clone size, D gene, CDR3 DNA, CDR3 protein. The D gene is left open where the match is weak. Expanded clones are given a class, and other clones once, few, many or no size at all.

v_call: TRBV18
j_call: TRBJ1-4
clone_size: -
d_call: -
cdr3_nt: TGTGCCAGCTCACAGAAGGGAGGGGCCCCAGCAACTAATGAAAAACTGTTTTTT
cdr3_aa: CASSQKGGAPATNEKLFF

v_call: TRBV6-5
j_call: TRBJ2-7
clone_size: -
d_call: -
cdr3_nt: TGTGCCAGCAGTTACTCGCGGTCTAGCAGTTACGAGCAGTACTTC
cdr3_aa: CASSYSRSSSYEQYF

v_call: TRBV7-2
j_call: TRBJ1-2
clone_size: -
d_call: -
cdr3_nt: TGTGCCAGCAGCTCGCTAAACCTAGGTACCCTTGGCTATGGCTACACCTTC
cdr3_aa: CASSSLNLGTLGYGYTF

v_call: TRBV6-2/TRBV6-3
j_call: TRBJ2-6
clone_size: few
d_call: TRBD1
cdr3_nt: TGTGCCAGCAGTAAGGGAACAGGGGCCGGGGCCAACGTCCTGACTTTC
cdr3_aa: CASSKGTGAGANVLTF

v_call: TRBV30
j_call: TRBJ1-1
clone_size: -
d_call: -
cdr3_nt: TGTGCCTGGAGTGGTAACCGGTACACTGAAGCTTTCTTT
cdr3_aa: CAWSGNRYTEAFF

v_call: TRBV27
j_call: TRBJ1-1
clone_size: -
d_call: -
cdr3_nt: TGTGCCAGCAGTCGGGGGGGGAGAACTGAAGCTTTCTTT
cdr3_aa: CASSRGGRTEAFF

v_call: TRBV10-3
j_call: TRBJ2-5
clone_size: -
d_call: TRBD2
cdr3_nt: TGTGCCATCAGTGAGTCGTTTGCGGGGGAAGAGACCCAGTACTTC
cdr3_aa: CAISESFAGEETQYF

v_call: TRBV29-1
j_call: TRBJ2-1
clone_size: few
d_call: TRBD1
cdr3_nt: TGCAGCGTTGGACAGGGGGCCTATGAGCAGTTCTTC
cdr3_aa: CSVGQGAYEQFF

v_call: TRBV7-9
j_call: TRBJ1-1
clone_size: -
d_call: -
cdr3_nt: TGTGCCAGCAGTCCAGCAGGGGCGATGAACACTGAAGCTTTCTTT
cdr3_aa: CASSPAGAMNTEAFF

v_call: TRBV29-1
j_call: TRBJ1-1
clone_size: -
d_call: TRBD1
cdr3_nt: TGCAGCGCCCGACGACAGGGAGTTTCGAACACTGAAGCTTTCTTT
cdr3_aa: CSARRQGVSNTEAFF

v_call: TRBV30
j_call: TRBJ1-2
clone_size: -
d_call: TRBD1
cdr3_nt: TGTGCCTGGAGGCAGGGACAGGGCCTCTATGGCTACACCTTC
cdr3_aa: CAWRQGQGLYGYTF

v_call: TRBV11-3
j_call: TRBJ2-1
clone_size: -
d_call: -
cdr3_nt: TGTGCCAGCAGCTTAGAGGGCTTGGGTGAGCAGTTCTTC
cdr3_aa: CASSLEGLGEQFF

v_call: TRBV20-1
j_call: TRBJ1-1
clone_size: once
d_call: -
cdr3_nt: TGCAGTGCTAGTGTCGGGGTGGCCACTGAAGCTTTCTTT
cdr3_aa: CSASVGVATEAFF

v_call: TRBV18
j_call: TRBJ2-2
clone_size: -
d_call: -
cdr3_nt: TGTGCCAGCTCACCAAATAACGGAGCGAACACCGGGGAGCTGTTTTTT
cdr3_aa: CASSPNNGANTGELFF

v_call: TRBV18
j_call: TRBJ1-4
clone_size: once
d_call: -
cdr3_nt: TGTGCCAGCTCACGTACACGAGACTTTAATGAAAAACTGTTTTTT
cdr3_aa: CASSRTRDFNEKLFF

v_call: TRBV7-3
j_call: TRBJ2-1
clone_size: -
d_call: -
cdr3_nt: TGTGCCAGCAGCCAGGGTCCCCTCTCCTACAATGAGCAGTTCTTC
cdr3_aa: CASSQGPLSYNEQFF

v_call: TRBV19
j_call: TRBJ2-7
clone_size: -
d_call: -
cdr3_nt: TGTGCCAGTAGTACAGCTGGCAGGGCCCGCGAGCAGTACTTC
cdr3_aa: CASSTAGRAREQYF

v_call: TRBV28
j_call: TRBJ1-6
clone_size: -
d_call: -
cdr3_nt: TGTGCCAGCAGTTTATGGGGGAGCTCCTATAATTCACCCCTCCACTTT
cdr3_aa: CASSLWGSSYNSPLHF

v_call: TRBV7-9
j_call: TRBJ1-4
clone_size: few
d_call: TRBD1
cdr3_nt: TGTGCCAGCAGTGTAGGACAGGCTAATGAAAAACTGTTTTTT
cdr3_aa: CASSVGQANEKLFF

v_call: TRBV3-1/TRBV3-2
j_call: TRBJ2-2
clone_size: -
d_call: TRBD2
cdr3_nt: TGTGCCAGCAGCCCTGCTAGCGGGACGAACACCGGGGAGCTGTTTTTT
cdr3_aa: CASSPASGTNTGELFF

v_call: TRBV9
j_call: TRBJ1-2
clone_size: -
d_call: -
cdr3_nt: TGTGCCAGCAGCCCTAGAGACAGAATCTATGGCTACACCTTC
cdr3_aa: CASSPRDRIYGYTF

v_call: TRBV25-1
j_call: TRBJ1-2
clone_size: -
d_call: TRBD1
cdr3_nt: TGTGCCAGCTCGGGGGACGGGGACAGGATTTGGTATGGCTACACCTTC
cdr3_aa: CASSGDGDRIWYGYTF

v_call: TRBV5-6
j_call: TRBJ1-2
clone_size: -
d_call: -
cdr3_nt: TGTGCCAGCAGCCCTCTGACAGTTCCTTATGGCTACACCTTC
cdr3_aa: CASSPLTVPYGYTF

v_call: TRBV28
j_call: TRBJ2-1
clone_size: -
d_call: TRBD2
cdr3_nt: TGTGCCAGCAGCCGACGGACTAGCGGGAGTCTTTTCTCCTACAATGAGCAGTTCTTC
cdr3_aa: CASSRRTSGSLFSYNEQFF

v_call: TRBV19
j_call: TRBJ1-1
clone_size: many
d_call: TRBD1
cdr3_nt: TGTGCCAGTAGTATCAGGGGGCTCACTGAAGCTTTCTTT
cdr3_aa: CASSIRGLTEAFF

v_call: TRBV29-1
j_call: TRBJ1-1
clone_size: -
d_call: -
cdr3_nt: TGCAGCGTTGAGCCCCAGGGAAACACTGAAGCTTTCTTT
cdr3_aa: CSVEPQGNTEAFF

v_call: TRBV28
j_call: TRBJ1-6
clone_size: -
d_call: -
cdr3_nt: TGTGCCAGCAGTTTAGACAGAATTAATTCACCCCTCCACTTT
cdr3_aa: CASSLDRINSPLHF

v_call: TRBV28
j_call: TRBJ1-1
clone_size: -
d_call: TRBD1
cdr3_nt: TGTGCCAGCAGCCGTGGGACAGCCAACACTGAAGCTTTCTTT
cdr3_aa: CASSRGTANTEAFF

v_call: TRBV11-2
j_call: TRBJ2-7
clone_size: -
d_call: -
cdr3_nt: TGTGCCAGCAGCTTACTTGAGCAGTACTTC
cdr3_aa: CASSLLEQYF

v_call: TRBV19
j_call: TRBJ1-5
clone_size: -
d_call: -
cdr3_nt: TGTGCCAGTAGCCAACAATATCAGCCCCAGCATTTT
cdr3_aa: CASSQQYQPQHF

v_call: TRBV28
j_call: TRBJ2-2
clone_size: -
d_call: -
cdr3_nt: TGTGCCAGCAGTCTGGACTCCCCGCGCACCGGGGAGCTGTTTTTT
cdr3_aa: CASSLDSPRTGELFF

v_call: TRBV27
j_call: TRBJ2-7
clone_size: once
d_call: TRBD2
cdr3_nt: TGTGCCAGCAGTTCCATTCTAGCGGATTCATCCTACGAGCAGTACTTC
cdr3_aa: CASSSILADSSYEQYF

v_call: TRBV7-9
j_call: TRBJ2-1
clone_size: -
d_call: -
cdr3_nt: TGTGCCAGCAGAGTCGACAGCTCCTACAATGAGCAGTTCTTC
cdr3_aa: CASRVDSSYNEQFF

v_call: TRBV9
j_call: TRBJ2-1
clone_size: -
d_call: TRBD2
cdr3_nt: TGTGCCAGCAGCCCCCGATTGACTAGCGGGAGTCTAAATGAGCAGTTCTTC
cdr3_aa: CASSPRLTSGSLNEQFF

v_call: TRBV5-5
j_call: TRBJ2-1
clone_size: -
d_call: -
cdr3_nt: TGTGCCAGCAGCTCCGCCGGGACTTACTCCTACAATGAGCAGTTCTTC
cdr3_aa: CASSSAGTYSYNEQFF

v_call: TRBV25-1
j_call: TRBJ2-1
clone_size: -
d_call: TRBD1
cdr3_nt: TGTGCCAGCAGTGACGTCGAGGGGACAGGGATACACAATGAGCAGTTCTTC
cdr3_aa: CASSDVEGTGIHNEQFF

v_call: TRBV19
j_call: TRBJ1-1
clone_size: -
d_call: TRBD1
cdr3_nt: TGTGCCAGTAGTACGCGAGGGACAGGGAGAGGAGGCACTGAAGCTTTCTTT
cdr3_aa: CASSTRGTGRGGTEAFF

v_call: TRBV11-3
j_call: TRBJ2-3
clone_size: -
d_call: TRBD1
cdr3_nt: TGTGCCAGCAGCTCCGGGACAGGGGGCTCAGGTTTTTCCACAGATACGCAGTATTTT
cdr3_aa: CASSSGTGGSGFSTDTQYF

v_call: TRBV25-1
j_call: TRBJ1-3
clone_size: -
d_call: -
cdr3_nt: TGTGCCAGCAGGCCTAGACCGGCCTCTGGAAACACCATATATTTT
cdr3_aa: CASRPRPASGNTIYF

v_call: TRBV15
j_call: TRBJ1-4
clone_size: -
d_call: -
cdr3_nt: TGTGCCACCAGCCAGAGGGCGGGGCAGGAACTGTTTTTT
cdr3_aa: CATSQRAGQELFF

v_call: TRBV28
j_call: TRBJ1-5
clone_size: -
d_call: TRBD1
cdr3_nt: TGTGCCAGCAGCCCTGAGGGGGCAGGGAATCAGCCCCAGCATTTT
cdr3_aa: CASSPEGAGNQPQHF

v_call: TRBV7-6
j_call: TRBJ2-1
clone_size: -
d_call: TRBD2
cdr3_nt: TGTGCCAGCAGCTCACCGGGACTAGCGGGAGATGAGCAGTTCTTC
cdr3_aa: CASSSPGLAGDEQFF

v_call: TRBV4-1
j_call: TRBJ1-2
clone_size: once
d_call: -
cdr3_nt: TGCGCCAGCAGCACAGCAACAGCCCGTAACTATGGCTACACCTTC
cdr3_aa: CASSTATARNYGYTF

v_call: TRBV5-1
j_call: TRBJ2-5
clone_size: -
d_call: TRBD2
cdr3_nt: TGCGCCAGCAGCTTGGGAGCGGGAGGGCCGGAGACCCAGTACTTC
cdr3_aa: CASSLGAGGPETQYF

v_call: TRBV11-1
j_call: TRBJ2-1
clone_size: -
d_call: -
cdr3_nt: TGTGCCAGCAGCCAGGCAGGGGCGAATTACAATGAGCAGTTCTTC
cdr3_aa: CASSQAGANYNEQFF

v_call: TRBV18
j_call: TRBJ1-6
clone_size: -
d_call: TRBD1
cdr3_nt: TGTGCCAGCTCACCAGGACAGGGGAGCCTGAATTCACCCCTCCACTTT
cdr3_aa: CASSPGQGSLNSPLHF

v_call: TRBV24-1
j_call: TRBJ1-2
clone_size: -
d_call: TRBD1
cdr3_nt: TGTGCCACCGGACAGGGGGACTATGGCTACACCTTC
cdr3_aa: CATGQGDYGYTF

v_call: TRBV19
j_call: TRBJ1-1
clone_size: -
d_call: TRBD1
cdr3_nt: TGTGCCAGTAGCTGGACAGGGACCCCTGAGGCTTTCTTT
cdr3_aa: CASSWTGTPEAFF

v_call: TRBV19
j_call: TRBJ2-5
clone_size: -
d_call: TRBD2
cdr3_nt: TGTGCCAGTAGTATAGATCCGGGAGGGGGGAAGACCCAGTACTTC
cdr3_aa: CASSIDPGGGKTQYF

v_call: TRBV7-8
j_call: TRBJ2-7
clone_size: few
d_call: TRBD1
cdr3_nt: TGTGCCAGCAGCCCCAGACAGGGAGAATGGAACGAGCAGTACTTC
cdr3_aa: CASSPRQGEWNEQYF

v_call: TRBV5-4
j_call: TRBJ2-7
clone_size: -
d_call: -
cdr3_nt: TGTGCCAGCAGCTTGGGGATAGGGGTGTACGAGCAGTACTTC
cdr3_aa: CASSLGIGVYEQYF

v_call: TRBV7-9
j_call: TRBJ2-5
clone_size: -
d_call: TRBD1
cdr3_nt: TGTGCCAGCAGCACCCGGGACAGGGGGCCAGAGACCCAGTACTTC
cdr3_aa: CASSTRDRGPETQYF

v_call: TRBV6-5
j_call: TRBJ2-1
clone_size: -
d_call: TRBD2
cdr3_nt: TGTGCCAGCAGTTACGTAAGCGGGAGGGAGCAGTTCTTC
cdr3_aa: CASSYVSGREQFF

v_call: TRBV19
j_call: TRBJ2-2
clone_size: -
d_call: TRBD2
cdr3_nt: TGTGCCAGTAGTTTCGGGACTAGCGGCAACACCGGGGAGCTGTTTTTT
cdr3_aa: CASSFGTSGNTGELFF

v_call: TRBV15
j_call: TRBJ1-2
clone_size: -
d_call: TRBD1
cdr3_nt: TGTGCCACCAGCAGAGAGACAGGGGCCTATGGCTACACCTTC
cdr3_aa: CATSRETGAYGYTF

v_call: TRBV24-1
j_call: TRBJ2-1
clone_size: -
d_call: TRBD1
cdr3_nt: TGTGCCACCAGTTTCGGACAGGGTACCAATGAGCAGTTCTTC
cdr3_aa: CATSFGQGTNEQFF

v_call: TRBV30
j_call: TRBJ2-3
clone_size: -
d_call: TRBD2
cdr3_nt: TGTGCCTATAGCAGAGGTGCGGGAGGTTCAGATACGCAGTATTTT
cdr3_aa: CAYSRGAGGSDTQYF

v_call: TRBV9
j_call: TRBJ2-3
clone_size: -
d_call: TRBD1
cdr3_nt: TGTGCCAGCAGCGATGGGACAGGGCCCCATAGCACAGATACGCAGTATTTT
cdr3_aa: CASSDGTGPHSTDTQYF